These 21 T cell receptor beta chains originate from one sample sequenced in a study of T cells of healthy individuals. TCRdb re-called the 5' RACE reads with MiXCR, one entry per CDR3 protein. This sample has about 63,000 distinct CDR3 sequences, with under 20% found just once. These receptors originate from a human donor in good health.

Only a few counts were recorded for this clonotype. The rearrangement links TRBV3-1 to TRBJ2-7; 7 bases line up with TRBD2. Germline values: CDR1 LGHDT, CDR2 YNNKEL (reference sequence). CDR3 length: 17 amino acids. With V trimmed by 4 bases and J by 0 bases, 12 bases remained unmatched. CDR3 amino acids: CASSLHAGTTPSYEQYF. CDR3 in DNA: TGTGCCAGCAGCCTTCATGCCGGGACTACGCCCTCCTACGAGCAGTACTTC.

This clonotype was seen more than once but under ten times. The chain couples TRBV7-9 to TRBJ2-1; D is ambiguous. The V and J ends lost 5 bases and 8 bases respectively, with 10 bases between them. Germline lookup yields CDR1 SEHNR and CDR2 FQNEAQ (reference sequence). The CDR3 runs to 12 residues. In DNA, the CDR3 is TGTGCCAGCAGCCCCGGGCAGGATGAGCAGTTCTTC. Translation gives CASSPGQDEQFF.

This clonotype appeared a few times. The chain links TRBV30 to TRBJ2-3; 11 bases are shared with TRBD2. CDR3 length equals 18 residues. Germline V gene lookup returns CDR1 GTSNPN and CDR2 SVGIG (reference sequence). V lost 1 base to trimming and J lost 2 bases; unmatched junction nucleotides: 11. The CDR3 is CAWSGRLLAGDFTDTQYF. The DNA of the CDR3 is TGTGCCTGGAGTGGAAGACTACTAGCGGGAGATTTCACAGATACGCAGTATTTT.

In this sample, this clonotype turned up a few times. The CDR3 region has the DNA TGTGCCAGCAGCTTAGATTCTGGCGTAGTTTCGGAGACCCAGTACTTC. This translates into CASSLDSGVVSETQYF. V and J are TRBV7-2 and TRBJ2-5; D is ambiguous. This CDR3 has 16 residues. The V gene's germline CDR1 is SGHTA and CDR2 FQGNSA. V was trimmed by 1 base and J by 5 bases, leaving 17 bases between them.

This clonotype has a single count. V and J are TRBV7-3 and TRBJ2-2; D remains ambiguous. The germline CDR1 and CDR2 sequences are SGHTA and FQGTGA. The CDR3 covers 14 residues. The V gene lost 1 base and the J gene lost 1 base, with 4 bases spanning the gap. CDR3 region: CASSLNLNTGELFF. CDR3 nucleotides: TGTGCCAGCAGCTTAAATCTGAACACCGGGGAGCTGTTTTTT.

This clonotype was seen once. This chain uses TRBV20-1 with TRBJ2-7; the D gene could be TRBD1 or TRBD2 (6 bases each). Germline values: CDR1 DFQATT, CDR2 SNEGSKA (reference sequence). Trimming stripped 0 bases from V and 6 bases from J, with 15 bases between. The CDR3 has 14 amino acids. The CDR3 loop is CSARDQRGLTEQYF. The DNA of the CDR3 is TGCAGTGCTAGAGATCAACGGGGGCTGACCGAGCAGTACTTC.

This clonotype was recorded at least ten times. The rearrangement links TRBV5-1 to TRBJ1-4; possibly TRBD1 for D (5 bases). The CDR3 sequence is 15 residues long. Germline CDR1 and CDR2: SGHRS and YFSETQ. V lost 5 bases and J 6 bases, leaving 17 bases between the germline ends. Here the CDR3 reads CASSEWGSEDEKLFF. The CDR3 nucleotides are TGCGCCAGCAGTGAATGGGGGTCAGAAGATGAAAAACTGTTTTTT.

This clonotype was seen only a few times. This chain uses TRBV20-1 with TRBJ2-5; D is uncertain. With 2 bases removed from V and 4 bases from J, the gap between germline ends came to 5 bases. Germline CDR1 is DFQATT and CDR2 is SNEGSKA (reference sequence). This CDR3 is 11 amino acids long. CDR3 amino acids: CSARPGETQYF. The CDR3 coding sequence is TGCAGTGCTAGACCGGGAGAGACCCAGTACTTC.

This clonotype occurred many times. The chain is built from TRBV4-1 and TRBJ2-1, with 14 bases aligning to TRBD2. The trim removed 2 bases at V and 1 base at J, leaving 7 bases unmatched. Germline-derived CDR1 and CDR2 are MGHRA and YSYEKL. The CDR3 is 19 residues long. CDR3 in amino acids: CASSQPGLAGGGSYNEQFF. The CDR3, as DNA: TGCGCCAGCAGCCAACCTGGACTAGCGGGAGGAGGGTCCTACAATGAGCAGTTCTTC.

This clonotype has a handful of counts. With a much larger clone just one base away, this may be a read error. V usage is TRBV4-3 and J usage is TRBJ1-2, with TRBD1 identical over 7 bases. The CDR3 totals 15 residues. Germline lookup yields CDR1 LGHNA and CDR2 YSLEER. DNA for the CDR3: TGCGCCAGCAGCCAAGATATGGGACAGACCTATGGCTACAACTTC. It codes for CASSQDMGQTYGYNF.

This clonotype showed up just a few times. This chain uses TRBV29-1 with TRBJ2-5; D possibly corresponds to TRBD1 (6 bases). The CDR3 totals 15 residues. Germline V gene lookup returns CDR1 SQVTM and CDR2 ANQGSEA. Trimming took 0 bases from V and 8 from J, leaving 19 bases between them. This chain's CDR3 is CSVEEVAGVGRTQYF. In DNA form, the CDR3 reads TGCAGCGTTGAAGAGGTTGCAGGGGTAGGAAGAACCCAGTACTTC.

This clonotype was observed at least ten times. The chain recombines TRBV4-3 with TRBJ2-1; 8 bases fit TRBD2. The CDR3 covers 18 residues. Germline V gene data show CDR1 as LGHNA and CDR2 as YSLEER. J was trimmed by 5 bases and V by 0 bases; bases with no gene match: 12. CDR3 residues: CASSQDRSPGLGDNEQFF. The CDR3 nucleotides read TGCGCCAGCAGCCAAGATAGGAGCCCGGGACTAGGGGACAATGAGCAGTTCTTC.

With respect to this clonotype: This clone may be a read error of a much larger clone one base away. The gene calls are TRBV15 and TRBJ2-3, with a tentative D call TRBD2 (5 bases). The CDR3 spans 15 residues. The V and J ends lost 5 bases and 2 bases respectively, with 14 bases between them. From germline, CDR1 is LNHNV and CDR2 YYDKDF (reference sequence). CDR3 DNA sequence: TGTGCCACCAGCGGACGGAGGATGGTCACAGATACGCAGTATTTT. Its translation is CATSGRRMVTDTQYF.

The gene calls are TRBV2 and TRBJ2-4; D not resolved. V was clipped by 3 bases and J by 6 bases, with 15 bases between them. The CDR3 totals 15 residues. In germline, CDR1 is SNHLY, CDR2 FYNNEI. CDR3 DNA sequence: TGTGCCAGCAGTGAGGTTGAGGACCCACTAAACATTCAGTACTTC. Translation: CASSEVEDPLNIQYF.

The sample holds a few counts of this clonotype. The gene calls are TRBV5-1 and TRBJ2-7; 9 bases map to TRBD1. Per germline, CDR1 SGHRS and CDR2 YFSETQ. This CDR3 is built from 14 residues. V trimming: 0 bases; J trimming: 5 bases; junction bases outside the gene matches: 3. DNA of the CDR3: TGCGCCAGCAGCTTGGGGACAGGGGTCGACGAGCAGTACTTC. Its protein product is CASSLGTGVDEQYF.

This clonotype was recorded a few times. The chain employs TRBV9 and TRBJ2-7; possible D gene TRBD1, 5 bases. The CDR3 runs 13 residues. Per the germline V gene, CDR1 is SGDLS and CDR2 is YYNGEE. Trimming pared 4 bases from V and 4 bases from J, leaving 12 bases between. The CDR3 DNA follows: TGTGCCAGCAGCCCAGGACAACTATACGAGCAGTACTTC. Translation gives CASSPGQLYEQYF.

This clonotype has more than one count but fewer than ten. This sequence joins TRBV7-2 and TRBJ1-2; D unresolved. The germline gives CDR1 SGHTA, CDR2 FQGNSA. The CDR3 extends over 12 amino acids. V lost 4 bases to trimming and J lost 8 bases, with 11 bases between them. The CDR3 DNA follows: TGTGCCAGCAGCTCGACCGTGTGGGGCTACACCTTC. Its translation: CASSSTVWGYTF.

This clonotype has a count of ten or more. Written as DNA, the CDR3 is TGTGCCAGCACCGGCCGATTCACAGATACGCAGTATTTT. Translated, it gives CASTGRFTDTQYF. The J gene is TRBJ2-3, the V gene TRBV25-1; D call uncertain. V was pared by 7 bases and J by 2 bases, with 10 bases between. The germline V gene encodes CDR1 MGHDK and CDR2 SYGVNS. This CDR3 comprises 13 residues.

This chain uses TRBV6-5 with TRBJ1-5; 7 nucleotides agree with TRBD1. J was trimmed by 2 bases and V by 4 bases; bases with no gene match: 5. This CDR3 comprises 15 residues. Germline lookup yields CDR1 MNHEY and CDR2 SVGAGI. As DNA, the CDR3 is TGTGCCAGCAGTTCGGGACAGCGGGGCAATCAGCCCCAGCATTTT. Residues: CASSSGQRGNQPQHF.

The sample holds a few counts of this clonotype. The chain employs TRBV5-1 and TRBJ2-7; D might be TRBD1 (6 bases). Germline CDR1 reads SGHRS; CDR2 reads YFSETQ. The V end was cut by 4 bases, the J end by 0 bases, with 17 bases between. This CDR3 region has 16 residues. The CDR3 DNA sequence: TGCGCCAGCAGCCCCGCTGGGACACTGGGCTCCTACGAGCAGTACTTC. This encodes CASSPAGTLGSYEQYF.

The J gene is TRBJ2-5, the V gene TRBV6-4; D uncertain. This CDR3 region has 10 residues. The germline V gene encodes CDR1 MRHNA and CDR2 SNTAGT. V shed 11 bases and J shed 7 bases, with 11 bases lying between them. DNA of the CDR3: TGTGCCCACACACCGGTGACCCAGTACTTC. Translated: CAHTPVTQYF.